This T cell receptor beta chain was recorded in a study of shared clonotypes between healthy human individuals. Study information: The composition of the donors was two women and a few men aged 18 to 49.

This clone appeared a single time. Different DNA sequences within this sample yield the same CDR3. Only CD45RO-negative cells positively selected for CCR7 counted as naive CD8 cells, so terminally differentiated effector memory CD45RA+ cells were excluded. Method: immunoSEQ multiplex PCR; TCRdb's copy keeps in-frame clones and lacks some. The repertoire holds around 600,000 clones, with approximately 95% as singletons. The TCR originated in a woman aged 25 to 39 in good health. The sample comprised naive CD8+ T cells sorted from blood.

CDR3 region: CASSLKYEQYF. CDR3 DNA sequence: TGTGCCAGCAGTTTGAAGTACGAGCAGTACTTC. This chain uses TRBV28 with TRBJ2-7; unclear D gene. V was trimmed by 3 bases and J by 4 bases, leaving 4 bases between them. The CDR3 totals 11 residues. The V gene's germline CDR1 is MDHEN and CDR2 SYDVKM.